This T cell receptor (beta chain) emerged from a study of T cell changes during pregnancy in multiple sclerosis. There are 13 residues in the CDR3. Unmatched junction bases numbered 1, after V lost 4 bases and J lost 4 bases. The germline V gene has CDR1 SGHTA and CDR2 FQGNSA. Profiled with immunoSEQ multiplex PCR; TCRdb holds only in-frame clones, not every one. The sample lists tens of thousands of clones; 75% to 95% were seen once. The source material was CD8+ T cells from peripheral blood mononuclear cells, sampled before pregnancy. The sequence was obtained from a female donor with multiple sclerosis, enrolled in a pregnancy study. J is TRBJ2-1 and V is TRBV7-2; 7 nucleotides align to TRBD2. The CDR3 nucleotides read TGTGCCAGCAGCTGGGGGGGTTACAATGAGCAGTTCTTC. This gives the protein CASSWGGYNEQFF.